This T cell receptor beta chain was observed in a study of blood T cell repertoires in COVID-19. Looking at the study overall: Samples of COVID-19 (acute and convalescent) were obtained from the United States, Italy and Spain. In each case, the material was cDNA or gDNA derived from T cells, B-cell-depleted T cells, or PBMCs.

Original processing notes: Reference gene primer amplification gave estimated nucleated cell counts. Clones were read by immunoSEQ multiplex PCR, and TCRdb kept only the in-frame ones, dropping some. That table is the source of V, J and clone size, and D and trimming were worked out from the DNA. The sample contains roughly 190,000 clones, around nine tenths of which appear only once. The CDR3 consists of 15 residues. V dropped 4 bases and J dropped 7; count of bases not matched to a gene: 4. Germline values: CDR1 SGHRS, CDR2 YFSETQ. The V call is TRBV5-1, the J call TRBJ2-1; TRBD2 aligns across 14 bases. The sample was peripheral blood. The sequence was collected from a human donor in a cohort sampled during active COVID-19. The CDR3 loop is CASSPGLAGVNEQFF. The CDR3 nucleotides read TGCGCCAGCAGCCCGGGACTAGCGGGAGTAAATGAGCAGTTCTTC.